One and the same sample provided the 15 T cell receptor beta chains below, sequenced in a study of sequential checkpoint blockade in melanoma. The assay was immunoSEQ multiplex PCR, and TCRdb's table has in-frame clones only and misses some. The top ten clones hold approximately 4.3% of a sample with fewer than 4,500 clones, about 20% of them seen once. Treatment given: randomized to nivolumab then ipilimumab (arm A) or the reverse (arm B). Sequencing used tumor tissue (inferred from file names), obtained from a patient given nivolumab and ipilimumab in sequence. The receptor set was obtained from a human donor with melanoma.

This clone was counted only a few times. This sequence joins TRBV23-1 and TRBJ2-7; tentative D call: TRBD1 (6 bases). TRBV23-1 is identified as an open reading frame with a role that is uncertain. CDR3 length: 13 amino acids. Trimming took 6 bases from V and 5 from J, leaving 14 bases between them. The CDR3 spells CASSFTGYNEQYF. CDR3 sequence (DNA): TGCGCCAGCAGCTTTACAGGGTACAACGAGCAGTACTTC.

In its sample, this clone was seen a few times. CDR3 protein: CATSGGGRGAGNTEAFF. The DNA for the CDR3 is TGTGCCACCAGCGGGGGAGGCCGGGGCGCGGGGAACACTGAAGCTTTCTTT. The chain is built from TRBV15 and TRBJ1-1, with D perhaps TRBD1 (5 bases). This CDR3 is built from 17 residues. V gave up 5 bases and J gave up 1 base, with 20 bases separating them. The germline V gene encodes CDR1 LNHNV and CDR2 YYDKDF (reference sequence).

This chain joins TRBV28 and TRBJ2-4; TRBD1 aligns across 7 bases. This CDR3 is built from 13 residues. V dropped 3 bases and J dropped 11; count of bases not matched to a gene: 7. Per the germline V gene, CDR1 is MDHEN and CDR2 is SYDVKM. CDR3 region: CASSLNSGTVQYF. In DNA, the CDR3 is TGTGCCAGCAGTTTGAATTCCGGGACAGTTCAGTACTTC.

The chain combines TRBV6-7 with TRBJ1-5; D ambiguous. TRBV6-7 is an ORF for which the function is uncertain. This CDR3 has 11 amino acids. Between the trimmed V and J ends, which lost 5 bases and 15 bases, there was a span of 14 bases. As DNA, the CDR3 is TGTGCCAGCAGTGAAGAACGGTCTCGGCATTTT. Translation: CASSEERSRHF.

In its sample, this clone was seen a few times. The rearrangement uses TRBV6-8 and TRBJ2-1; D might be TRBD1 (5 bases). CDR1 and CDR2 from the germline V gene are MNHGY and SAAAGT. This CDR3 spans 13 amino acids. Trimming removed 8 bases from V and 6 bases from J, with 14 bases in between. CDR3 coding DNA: TGTGCCAGCCTAATACCTACAGGCAATGAGCAGTTCTTC. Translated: CASLIPTGNEQFF.

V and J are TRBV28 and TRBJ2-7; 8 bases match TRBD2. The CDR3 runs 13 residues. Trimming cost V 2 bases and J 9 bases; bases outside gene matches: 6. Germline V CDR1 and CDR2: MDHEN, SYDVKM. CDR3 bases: TGTGCCAGCAGTTTAGGTGACCGGGGGGGGCAGTACTTC. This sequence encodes CASSLGDRGGQYF.

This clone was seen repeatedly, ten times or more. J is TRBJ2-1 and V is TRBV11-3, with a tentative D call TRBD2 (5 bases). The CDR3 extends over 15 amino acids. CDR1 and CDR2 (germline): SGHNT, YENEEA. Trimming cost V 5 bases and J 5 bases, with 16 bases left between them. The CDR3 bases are TGTGCCAGCAGCCTCGCGGGTTTTGAGCACAATGAGCAGTTCTTC. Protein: CASSLAGFEHNEQFF. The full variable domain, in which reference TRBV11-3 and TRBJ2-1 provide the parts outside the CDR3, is EAGVVQSPRYKIIEKKQPVAFWCNPISGHNTLYWYLQNLGQGPELLIRYENEEAVDDSQLPKDRFSAERLKGVDSTLKIQPAELGDSAVYLCASSLAGFEHNEQFFGPGTRLTVL.

CDR3 nucleotides: TGCGCCAGCAGCTTGGCCGGACAGGGACACTACGAGCAGTACTTC. Its protein product is CASSLAGQGHYEQYF. This sequence joins TRBV5-1 and TRBJ2-7; 8 positions match TRBD1. Germline V gene sequence: CDR1 SGHRS, CDR2 YFSETQ. Unmatched junction bases numbered 5, after V lost 0 bases and J lost 3 bases. The CDR3 totals 15 residues.

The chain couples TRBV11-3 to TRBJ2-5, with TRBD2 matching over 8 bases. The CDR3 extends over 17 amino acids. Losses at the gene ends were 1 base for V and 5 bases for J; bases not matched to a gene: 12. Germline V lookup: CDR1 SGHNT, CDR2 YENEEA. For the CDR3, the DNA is TGTGCCAGCAGCTTAGTAGCGGGGCAGCCCCCTCCGGAGACCCAGTACTTC. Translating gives CASSLVAGQPPPETQYF.

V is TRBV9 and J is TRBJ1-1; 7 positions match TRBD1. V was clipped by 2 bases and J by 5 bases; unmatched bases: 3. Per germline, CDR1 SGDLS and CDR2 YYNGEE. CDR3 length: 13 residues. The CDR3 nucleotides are TGTGCCAGCAGCGTTTCAGGGGGGACTGAAGCTTTCTTT. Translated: CASSVSGGTEAFF.

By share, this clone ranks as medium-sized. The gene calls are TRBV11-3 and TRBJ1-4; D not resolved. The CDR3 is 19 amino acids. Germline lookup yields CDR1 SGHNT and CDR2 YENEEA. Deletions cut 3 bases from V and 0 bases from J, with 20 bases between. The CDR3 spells CASSLGPAVPDSTNEKLFF. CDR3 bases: TGTGCCAGCAGCTTGGGTCCGGCCGTTCCTGACTCAACTAATGAAAAACTGTTTTTT. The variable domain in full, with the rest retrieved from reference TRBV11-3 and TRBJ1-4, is EAGVVQSPRYKIIEKKQPVAFWCNPISGHNTLYWYLQNLGQGPELLIRYENEEAVDDSQLPKDRFSAERLKGVDSTLKIQPAELGDSAVYLCASSLGPAVPDSTNEKLFFGSGTQLSVL.

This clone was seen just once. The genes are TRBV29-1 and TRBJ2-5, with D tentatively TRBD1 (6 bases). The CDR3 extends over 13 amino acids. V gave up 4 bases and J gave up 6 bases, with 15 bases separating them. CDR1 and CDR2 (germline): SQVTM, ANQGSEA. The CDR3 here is CSVASTGGQTQYF. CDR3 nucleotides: TGCAGCGTTGCTTCGACAGGCGGGCAGACCCAGTACTTC.

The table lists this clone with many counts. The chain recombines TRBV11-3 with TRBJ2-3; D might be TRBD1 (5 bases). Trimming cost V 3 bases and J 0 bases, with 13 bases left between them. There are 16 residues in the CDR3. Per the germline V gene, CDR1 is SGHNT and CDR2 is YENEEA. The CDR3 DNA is TGTGCCAGCAGCTTGTGGGTTGACAGAAGCACAGATACGCAGTATTTT. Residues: CASSLWVDRSTDTQYF.

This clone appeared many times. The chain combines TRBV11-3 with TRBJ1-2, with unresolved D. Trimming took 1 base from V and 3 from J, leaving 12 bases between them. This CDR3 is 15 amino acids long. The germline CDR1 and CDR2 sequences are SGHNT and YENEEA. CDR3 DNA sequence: TGTGCCAGCAGCTTAGTCCCCCGGAGCCACTATGGCTACACCTTC. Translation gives CASSLVPRSHYGYTF.

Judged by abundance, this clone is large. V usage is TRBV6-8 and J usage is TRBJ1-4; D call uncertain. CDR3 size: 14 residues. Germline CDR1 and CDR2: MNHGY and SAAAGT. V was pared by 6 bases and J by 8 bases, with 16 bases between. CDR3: CASSWTREREKLFF. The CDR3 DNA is TGTGCCAGCAGCTGGACCCGAGAACGAGAAAAACTGTTTTTT.